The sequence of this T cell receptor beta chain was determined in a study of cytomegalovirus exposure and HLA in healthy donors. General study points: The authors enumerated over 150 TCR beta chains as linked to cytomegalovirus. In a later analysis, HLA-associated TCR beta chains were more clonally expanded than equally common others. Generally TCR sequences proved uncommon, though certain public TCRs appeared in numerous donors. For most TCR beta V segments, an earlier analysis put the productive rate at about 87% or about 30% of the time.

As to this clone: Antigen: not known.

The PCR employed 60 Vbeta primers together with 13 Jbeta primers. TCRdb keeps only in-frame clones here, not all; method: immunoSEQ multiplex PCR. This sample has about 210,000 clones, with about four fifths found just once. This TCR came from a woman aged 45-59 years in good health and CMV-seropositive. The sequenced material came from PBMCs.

The CDR3 DNA sequence: TGTGCCAGCAGCATTAGCGGGGGGGCCCACAATGAGCAGTTCTTC. Translation gives CASSISGGAHNEQFF. The chain recombines TRBV5-5 with TRBJ2-1; 11 bases map to TRBD2. CDR3 length: 15 residues. Per germline, CDR1 SGHKS and CDR2 YYEKEE (reference sequence). With 4 bases clipped from V and 5 bases from J, the junction kept 5 bases outside the gene matches.